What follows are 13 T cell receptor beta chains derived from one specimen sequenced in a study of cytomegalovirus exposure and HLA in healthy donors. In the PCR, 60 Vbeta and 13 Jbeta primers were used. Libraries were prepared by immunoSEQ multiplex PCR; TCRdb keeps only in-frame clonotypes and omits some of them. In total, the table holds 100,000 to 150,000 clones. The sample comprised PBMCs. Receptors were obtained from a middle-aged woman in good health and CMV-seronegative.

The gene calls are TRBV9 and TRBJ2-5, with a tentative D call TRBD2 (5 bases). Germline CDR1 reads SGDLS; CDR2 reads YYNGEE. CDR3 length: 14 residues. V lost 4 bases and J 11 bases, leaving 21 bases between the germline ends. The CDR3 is CASSPRLGIREQYF. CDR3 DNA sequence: TGTGCCAGCAGCCCCCGCTTAGGCATTAGGGAGCAGTACTTC.

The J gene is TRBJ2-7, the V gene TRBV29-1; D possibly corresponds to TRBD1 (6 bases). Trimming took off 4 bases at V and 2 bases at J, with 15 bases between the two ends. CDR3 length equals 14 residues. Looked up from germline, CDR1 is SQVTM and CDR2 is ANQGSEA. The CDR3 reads CSVGLDSFTYEQYF. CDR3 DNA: TGCAGCGTTGGGTTGGACAGTTTTACCTACGAGCAGTACTTC.

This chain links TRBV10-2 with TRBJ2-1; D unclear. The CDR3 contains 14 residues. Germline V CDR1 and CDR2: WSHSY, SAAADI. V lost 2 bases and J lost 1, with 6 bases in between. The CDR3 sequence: CASSEQYSYNEQFF. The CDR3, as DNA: TGCGCCAGCAGTGAGCAGTATTCCTACAATGAGCAGTTCTTC.

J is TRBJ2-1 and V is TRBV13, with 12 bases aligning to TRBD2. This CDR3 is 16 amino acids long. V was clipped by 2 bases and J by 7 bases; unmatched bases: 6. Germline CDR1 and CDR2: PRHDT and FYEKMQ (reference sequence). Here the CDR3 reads CASSLRASGGANEQFF. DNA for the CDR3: TGTGCCAGCAGCTTAAGGGCTAGCGGGGGGGCGAATGAGCAGTTCTTC. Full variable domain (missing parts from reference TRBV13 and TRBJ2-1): AAGVIQSPRHLIKEKRETATLKCYPIPRHDTVYWYQQGPGQDPQFLISFYEKMQSDKGSIPDRFSAQQFSDYHSELNMSSLELGDSALYFCASSLRASGGANEQFFGPGTRLTVL.

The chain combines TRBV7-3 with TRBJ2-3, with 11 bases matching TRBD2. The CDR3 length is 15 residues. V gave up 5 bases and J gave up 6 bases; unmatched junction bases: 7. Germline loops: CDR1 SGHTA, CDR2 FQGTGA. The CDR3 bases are TGTGCCAGCAGCCAACCGACTAGCGGGGCGGATACGCAGTATTTT. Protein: CASSQPTSGADTQYF.

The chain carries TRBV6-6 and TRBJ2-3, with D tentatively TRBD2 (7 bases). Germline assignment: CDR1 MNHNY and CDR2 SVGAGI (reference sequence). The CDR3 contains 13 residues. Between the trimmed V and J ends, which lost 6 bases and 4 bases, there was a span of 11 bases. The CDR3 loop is CASREGGADTQYF. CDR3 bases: TGTGCCAGCAGGGAAGGGGGGGCAGATACGCAGTATTTT.

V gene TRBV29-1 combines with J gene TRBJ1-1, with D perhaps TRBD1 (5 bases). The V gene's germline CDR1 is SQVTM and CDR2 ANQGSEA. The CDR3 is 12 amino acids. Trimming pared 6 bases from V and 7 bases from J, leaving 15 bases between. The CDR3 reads CSVRRQGGEAFF. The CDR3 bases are TGCAGCGTCCGCCGGCAGGGCGGTGAAGCTTTCTTT.

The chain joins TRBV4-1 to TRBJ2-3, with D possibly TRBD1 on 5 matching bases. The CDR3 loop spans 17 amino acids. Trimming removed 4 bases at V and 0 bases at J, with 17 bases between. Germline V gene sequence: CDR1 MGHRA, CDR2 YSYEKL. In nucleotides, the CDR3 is TGCGCCAGCAGCCCATACCACCAGGACACAAGCACAGATACGCAGTATTTT. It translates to CASSPYHQDTSTDTQYF.

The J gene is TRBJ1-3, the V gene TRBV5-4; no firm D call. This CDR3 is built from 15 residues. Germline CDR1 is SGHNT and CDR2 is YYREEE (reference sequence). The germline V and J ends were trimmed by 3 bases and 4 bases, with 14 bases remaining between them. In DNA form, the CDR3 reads TGTGCCAGCAGCTCCTCGGGAAACGGGGGAAACACCATATATTTT. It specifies CASSSSGNGGNTIYF. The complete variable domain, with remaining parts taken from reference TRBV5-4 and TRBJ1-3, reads ETGVTQSPTHLIKTRGQQVTLRCSSQSGHNTVSWYQQALGQGPQFIFQYYREEENGRGNFPPRFSGLQFPNYSSELNVNALELDDSALYLCASSSSGNGGNTIYFGEGSWLTVV.

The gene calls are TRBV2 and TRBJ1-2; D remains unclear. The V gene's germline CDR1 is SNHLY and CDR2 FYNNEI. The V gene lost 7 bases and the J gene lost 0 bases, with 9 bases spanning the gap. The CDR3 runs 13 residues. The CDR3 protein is CASTAGTNYGYTF. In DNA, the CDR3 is TGTGCCAGCACTGCAGGTACTAACTATGGCTACACCTTC.

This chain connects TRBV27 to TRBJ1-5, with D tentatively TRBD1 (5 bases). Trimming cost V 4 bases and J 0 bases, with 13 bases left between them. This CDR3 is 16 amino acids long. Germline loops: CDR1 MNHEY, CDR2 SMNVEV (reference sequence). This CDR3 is CASSSEGRVSNQPQHF. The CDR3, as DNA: TGTGCCAGCAGTTCCGAGGGGAGGGTTAGCAATCAGCCCCAGCATTTT.

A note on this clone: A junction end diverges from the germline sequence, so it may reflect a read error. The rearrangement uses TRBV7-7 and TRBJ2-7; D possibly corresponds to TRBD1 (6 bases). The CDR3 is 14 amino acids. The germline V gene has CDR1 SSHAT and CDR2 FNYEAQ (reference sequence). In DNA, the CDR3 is TGTGCTAGCAGCACAGGGTCGGGCTCCTACGAGCAGTACTTC. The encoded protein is CASSTGSGSYEQYF.

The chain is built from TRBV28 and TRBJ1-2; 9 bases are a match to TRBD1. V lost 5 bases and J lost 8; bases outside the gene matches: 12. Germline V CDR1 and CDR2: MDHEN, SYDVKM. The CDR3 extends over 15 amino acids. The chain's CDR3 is CASSTGGQGSEGYTF. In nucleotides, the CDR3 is TGTGCCAGCAGTACCGGAGGACAGGGGAGTGAGGGCTACACCTTC.